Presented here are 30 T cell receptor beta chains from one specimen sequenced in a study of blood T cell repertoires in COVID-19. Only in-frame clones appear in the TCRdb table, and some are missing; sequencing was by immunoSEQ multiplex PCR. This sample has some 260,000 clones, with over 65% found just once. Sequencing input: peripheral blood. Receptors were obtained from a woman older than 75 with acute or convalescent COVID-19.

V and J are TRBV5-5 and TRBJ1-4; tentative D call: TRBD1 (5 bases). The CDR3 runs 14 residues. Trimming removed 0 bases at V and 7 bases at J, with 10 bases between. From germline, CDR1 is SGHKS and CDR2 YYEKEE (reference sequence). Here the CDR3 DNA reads TGTGCCAGCAGCTTGGCAGGGTTAGGTGAAAAACTGTTTTTT. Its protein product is CASSLAGLGEKLFF.

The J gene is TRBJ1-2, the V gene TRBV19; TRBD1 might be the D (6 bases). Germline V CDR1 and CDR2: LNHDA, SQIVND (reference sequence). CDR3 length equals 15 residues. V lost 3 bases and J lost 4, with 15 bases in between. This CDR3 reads CASSIPRTASYGYTF. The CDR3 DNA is TGTGCCAGTAGTATCCCCCGGACAGCGTCCTATGGCTACACCTTC.

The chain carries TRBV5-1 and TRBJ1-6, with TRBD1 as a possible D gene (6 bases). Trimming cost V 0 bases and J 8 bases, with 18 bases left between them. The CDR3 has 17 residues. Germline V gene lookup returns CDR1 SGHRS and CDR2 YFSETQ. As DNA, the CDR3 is TGCGCCAGCAGCTTGGCCATCAGGGGATCGTCTTATTCACCCCTCCACTTT. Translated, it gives CASSLAIRGSSYSPLHF. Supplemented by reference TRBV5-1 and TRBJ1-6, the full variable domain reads KAGVTQTPRYLIKTRGQQVTLSCSPISGHRSVSWYQQTPGQGLQFLFEYFSETQRNKGNFPGRFSGRQFSNSRSEMNVSTLELGDSALYLCASSLAIRGSSYSPLHFGNGTRLTVT.

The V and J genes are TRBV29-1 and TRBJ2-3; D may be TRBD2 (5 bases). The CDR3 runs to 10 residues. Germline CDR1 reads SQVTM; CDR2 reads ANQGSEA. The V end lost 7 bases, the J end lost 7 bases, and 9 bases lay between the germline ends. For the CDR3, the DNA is TGCAGCGGTGCGGACTATACGCAGTATTTT. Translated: CSGADYTQYF.

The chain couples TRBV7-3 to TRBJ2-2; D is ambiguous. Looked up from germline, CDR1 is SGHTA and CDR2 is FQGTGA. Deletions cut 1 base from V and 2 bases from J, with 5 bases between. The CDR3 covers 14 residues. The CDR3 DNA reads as TGTGCCAGCAGCTTAAAGCAAAACACCGGGGAGCTGTTTTTT. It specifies CASSLKQNTGELFF. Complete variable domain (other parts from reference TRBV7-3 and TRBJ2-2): GAGVSQTPSNKVTEKGKYVELRCDPISGHTALYWYRQSLGQGPEFLIYFQGTGAADDSGLPNDRFFAVRPEGSVSTLKIQRTERGDSAVYLCASSLKQNTGELFFGEGSRLTVL.

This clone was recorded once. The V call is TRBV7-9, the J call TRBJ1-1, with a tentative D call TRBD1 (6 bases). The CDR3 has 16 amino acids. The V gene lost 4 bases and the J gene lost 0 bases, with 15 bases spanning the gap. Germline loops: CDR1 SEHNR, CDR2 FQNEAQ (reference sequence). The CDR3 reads CASSSWRGAMNTEAFF. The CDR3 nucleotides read TGTGCCAGCAGCTCCTGGCGGGGGGCCATGAACACTGAAGCTTTCTTT.

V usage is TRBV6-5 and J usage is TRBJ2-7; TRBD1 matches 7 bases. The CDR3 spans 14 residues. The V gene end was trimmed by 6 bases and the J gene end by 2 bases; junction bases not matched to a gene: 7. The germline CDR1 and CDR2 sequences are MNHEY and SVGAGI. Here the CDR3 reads CASSRRQGAYEQYF. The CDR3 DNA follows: TGTGCCAGCAGCCGGCGACAGGGCGCCTACGAGCAGTACTTC.

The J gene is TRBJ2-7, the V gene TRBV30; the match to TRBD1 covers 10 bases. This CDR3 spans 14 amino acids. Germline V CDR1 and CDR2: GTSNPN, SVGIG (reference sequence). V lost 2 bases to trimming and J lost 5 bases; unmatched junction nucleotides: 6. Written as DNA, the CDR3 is TGTGCCTGGAGTAGGGACAGGGGTATCAACGAGCAGTACTTC. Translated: CAWSRDRGINEQYF.

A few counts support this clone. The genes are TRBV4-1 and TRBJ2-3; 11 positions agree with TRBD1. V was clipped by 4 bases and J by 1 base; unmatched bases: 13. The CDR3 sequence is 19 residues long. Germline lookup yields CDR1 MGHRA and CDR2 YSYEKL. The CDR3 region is CASSPRDRGRIVGTDTQYF. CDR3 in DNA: TGCGCCAGCAGCCCCCGGGACAGGGGGAGGATCGTGGGCACAGATACGCAGTATTTT.

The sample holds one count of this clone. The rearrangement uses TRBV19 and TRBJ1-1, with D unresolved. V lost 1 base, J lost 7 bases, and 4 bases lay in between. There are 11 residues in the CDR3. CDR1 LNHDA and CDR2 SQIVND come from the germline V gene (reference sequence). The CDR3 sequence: CASSIGDEAFF. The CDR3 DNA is TGTGCCAGTAGTATAGGAGATGAAGCTTTCTTT.

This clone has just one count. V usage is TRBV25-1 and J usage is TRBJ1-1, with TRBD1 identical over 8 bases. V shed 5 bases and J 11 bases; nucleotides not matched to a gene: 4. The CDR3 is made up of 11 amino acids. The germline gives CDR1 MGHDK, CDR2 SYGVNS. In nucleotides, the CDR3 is TGTGCCAGCAGTCCAGGGGGCCGGGCTTTCTTT. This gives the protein CASSPGGRAFF.

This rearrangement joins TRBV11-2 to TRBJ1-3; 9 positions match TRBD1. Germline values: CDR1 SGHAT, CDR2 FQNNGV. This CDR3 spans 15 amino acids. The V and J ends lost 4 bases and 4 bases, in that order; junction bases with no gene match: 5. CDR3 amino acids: CASSSGQGRGNTIYF. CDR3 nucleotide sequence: TGTGCCAGCAGCTCGGGACAGGGAAGGGGAAACACCATATATTTT. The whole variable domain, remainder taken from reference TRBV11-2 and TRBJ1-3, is EAGVAQSPRYKIIEKRQSVAFWCNPISGHATLYWYQQILGQGPKLLIQFQNNGVVDDSQLPKDRFSAERLKGVDSTLKIQPAKLEDSAVYLCASSSGQGRGNTIYFGEGSWLTVV.

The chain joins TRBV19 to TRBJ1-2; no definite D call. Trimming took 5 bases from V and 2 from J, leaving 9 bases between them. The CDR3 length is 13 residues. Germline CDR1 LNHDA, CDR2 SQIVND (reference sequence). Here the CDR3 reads CASSRIGNYGYTF. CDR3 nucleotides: TGTGCCAGTAGTCGAATCGGGAACTATGGCTACACCTTC.

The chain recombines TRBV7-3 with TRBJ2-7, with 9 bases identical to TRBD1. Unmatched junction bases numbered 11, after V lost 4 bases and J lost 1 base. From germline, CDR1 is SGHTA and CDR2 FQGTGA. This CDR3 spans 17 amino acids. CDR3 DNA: TGTGCCAGCAGCTCCCGCCTCCCGGGACAGGGTTCCTACGAGCAGTACTTC. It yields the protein CASSSRLPGQGSYEQYF.

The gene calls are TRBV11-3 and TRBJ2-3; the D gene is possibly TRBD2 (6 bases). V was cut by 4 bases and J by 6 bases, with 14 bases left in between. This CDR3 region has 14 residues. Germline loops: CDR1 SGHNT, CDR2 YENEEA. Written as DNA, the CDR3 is TGTGCCAGCAGCTCCGGGGGAGCGGTGGATACGCAGTATTTT. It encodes CASSSGGAVDTQYF.

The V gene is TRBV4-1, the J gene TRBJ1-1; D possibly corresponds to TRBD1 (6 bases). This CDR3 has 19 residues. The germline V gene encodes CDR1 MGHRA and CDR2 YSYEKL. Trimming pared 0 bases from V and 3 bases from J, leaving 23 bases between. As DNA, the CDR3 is TGCGCCAGCAGCCAAGAAAATGTAATGGCGGGGGCAGTGGACACTGAAGCTTTCTTT. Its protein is CASSQENVMAGAVDTEAFF.

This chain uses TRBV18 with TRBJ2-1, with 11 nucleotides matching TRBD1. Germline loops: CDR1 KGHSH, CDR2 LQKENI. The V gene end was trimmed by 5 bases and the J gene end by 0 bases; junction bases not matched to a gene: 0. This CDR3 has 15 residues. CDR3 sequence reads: CASSGTGGSYNEQFF. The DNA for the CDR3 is TGTGCCAGCTCAGGGACAGGGGGCTCCTACAATGAGCAGTTCTTC.

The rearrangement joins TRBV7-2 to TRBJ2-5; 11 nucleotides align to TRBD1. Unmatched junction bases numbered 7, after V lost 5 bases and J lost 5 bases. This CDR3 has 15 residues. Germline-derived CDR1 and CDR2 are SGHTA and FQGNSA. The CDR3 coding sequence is TGTGCCAGCAGCACCGGACAGGGGGCGCCGGAGACCCAGTACTTC. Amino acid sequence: CASSTGQGAPETQYF.

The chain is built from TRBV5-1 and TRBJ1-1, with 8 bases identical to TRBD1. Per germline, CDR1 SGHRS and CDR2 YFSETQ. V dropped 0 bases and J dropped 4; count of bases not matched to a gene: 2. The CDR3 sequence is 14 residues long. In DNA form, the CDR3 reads TGCGCCAGCAGCTTGGGACAGGGGTTCACTGAAGCTTTCTTT. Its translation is CASSLGQGFTEAFF.

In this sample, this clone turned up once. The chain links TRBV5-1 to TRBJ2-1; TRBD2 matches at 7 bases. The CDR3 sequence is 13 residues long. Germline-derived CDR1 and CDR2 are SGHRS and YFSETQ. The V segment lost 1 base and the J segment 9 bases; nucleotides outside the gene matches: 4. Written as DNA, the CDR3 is TGCGCCAGCAGCTTGCGGGAGGAAGGTGAGCAGTTCTTC. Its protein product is CASSLREEGEQFF. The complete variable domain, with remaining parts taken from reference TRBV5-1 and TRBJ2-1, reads KAGVTQTPRYLIKTRGQQVTLSCSPISGHRSVSWYQQTPGQGLQFLFEYFSETQRNKGNFPGRFSGRQFSNSRSEMNVSTLELGDSALYLCASSLREEGEQFFGPGTRLTVL.

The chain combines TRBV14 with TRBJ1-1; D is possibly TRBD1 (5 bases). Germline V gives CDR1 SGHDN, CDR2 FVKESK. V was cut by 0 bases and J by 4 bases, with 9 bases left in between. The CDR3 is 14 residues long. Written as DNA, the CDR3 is TGTGCCAGCAGCCAAGATGCGGGGGTCACTGAAGCTTTCTTT. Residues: CASSQDAGVTEAFF.

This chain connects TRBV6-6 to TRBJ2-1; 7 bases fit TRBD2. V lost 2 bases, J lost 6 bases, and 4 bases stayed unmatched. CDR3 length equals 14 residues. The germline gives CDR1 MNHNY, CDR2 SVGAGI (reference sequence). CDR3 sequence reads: CASSYPSGTNEQFF. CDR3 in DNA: TGTGCCAGCAGTTACCCAAGCGGGACCAATGAGCAGTTCTTC.

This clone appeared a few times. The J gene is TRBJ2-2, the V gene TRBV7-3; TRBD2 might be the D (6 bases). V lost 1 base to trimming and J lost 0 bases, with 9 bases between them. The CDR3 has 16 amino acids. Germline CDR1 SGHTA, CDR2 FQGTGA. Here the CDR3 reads CASSLNGGANTGELFF. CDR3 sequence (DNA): TGTGCCAGCAGCTTAAATGGCGGGGCGAACACCGGGGAGCTGTTTTTT.

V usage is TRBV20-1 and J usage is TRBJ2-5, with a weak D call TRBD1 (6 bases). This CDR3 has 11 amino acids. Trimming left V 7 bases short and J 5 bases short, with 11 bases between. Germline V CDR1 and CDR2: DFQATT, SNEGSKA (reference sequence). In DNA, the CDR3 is TGCAGTGTGGACAGTCGCGAGACCCAGTACTTC. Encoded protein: CSVDSRETQYF.

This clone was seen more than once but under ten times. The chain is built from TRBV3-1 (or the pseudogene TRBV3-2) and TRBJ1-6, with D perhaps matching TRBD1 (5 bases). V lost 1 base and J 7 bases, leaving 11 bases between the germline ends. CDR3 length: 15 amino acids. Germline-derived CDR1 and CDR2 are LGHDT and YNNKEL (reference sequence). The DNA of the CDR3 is TGTGCCAGCAGCCAAGGGCCAGGGAGGAATTCACCCCTCCACTTT. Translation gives CASSQGPGRNSPLHF.

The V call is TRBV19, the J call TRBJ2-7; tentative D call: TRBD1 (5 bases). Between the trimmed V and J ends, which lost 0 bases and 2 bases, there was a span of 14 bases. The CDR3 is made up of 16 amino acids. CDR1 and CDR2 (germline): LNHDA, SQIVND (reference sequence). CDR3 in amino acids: CASSIDLTATPYEQYF. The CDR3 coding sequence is TGTGCCAGTAGTATAGATCTGACAGCAACCCCCTACGAGCAGTACTTC.

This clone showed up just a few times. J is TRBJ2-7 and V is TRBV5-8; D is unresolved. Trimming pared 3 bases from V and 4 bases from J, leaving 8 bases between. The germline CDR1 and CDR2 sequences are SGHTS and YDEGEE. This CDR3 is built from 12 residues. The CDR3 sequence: CASSYSRYEQYF. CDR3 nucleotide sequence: TGTGCCAGCAGCTATAGTCGGTACGAGCAGTACTTC.

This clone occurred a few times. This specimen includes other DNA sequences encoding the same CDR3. The CDR3 nucleotides are TGTGCCAGCAGTGCCCAGCGGGGCTCCTACGAGCAGTACTTC. Protein: CASSAQRGSYEQYF. The J gene is TRBJ2-7, the V gene TRBV2; TRBD2 matches 7 bases. The J segment lost 0 bases and the V segment lost 4 bases, leaving 3 bases of the junction unmatched. This CDR3 is built from 14 residues. Germline V gene data show CDR1 as SNHLY and CDR2 as FYNNEI. The variable domain in full, completed from reference TRBV2 and TRBJ2-7, reads EPEVTQTPSHQVTQMGQEVILRCVPISNHLYFYWYRQILGQKVEFLVSFYNNEISEKSEIFDDQFSVERPDGSNFTLKIRSTKLEDSAMYFCASSAQRGSYEQYFGPGTRLTVT.

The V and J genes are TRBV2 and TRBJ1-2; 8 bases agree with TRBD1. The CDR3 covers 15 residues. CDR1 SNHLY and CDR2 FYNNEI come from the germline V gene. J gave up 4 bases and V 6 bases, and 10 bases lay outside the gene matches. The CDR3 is CASRERDRNSYGYTF. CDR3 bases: TGTGCCAGCAGGGAGAGGGACAGGAATTCCTATGGCTACACCTTC.

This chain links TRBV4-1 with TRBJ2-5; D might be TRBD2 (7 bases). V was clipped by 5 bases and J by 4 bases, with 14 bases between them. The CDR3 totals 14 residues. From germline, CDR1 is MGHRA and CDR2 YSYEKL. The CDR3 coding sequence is TGCGCCAGCAGCTTCGGGGGAGGGGGAGAGACCCAGTACTTC. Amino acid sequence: CASSFGGGGETQYF.